Shown below are 25 T cell receptor beta chains from a single sample sequenced in a study of CD8+CD57+ T cells in acquired aplastic anemia. Sequencing was done on patients that had shown CD8+CD57+ cell expansion by flow cytometry. Researchers used genomic DNA as the template to profile TCR beta VDJ and CDR3. TCRdb ran MiXCR on the reads and lists one entry per CDR3 protein. This sample carries about 120,000 distinct CDR3 sequences, over 30% of them seen once, and the ten largest clones take about 2.7%. Input material: sorted CD4+, CD8+, or CD8+CD57+ T cells (not recorded which) from PBMCs. Source of these receptors: a human donor with aplastic anemia.

This clonotype was found many times. The CDR3: CASSPMRDSHPNQPQHF. CDR3 sequence (DNA): TGTGCCAGTAGTCCCATGAGGGACAGTCATCCCAATCAGCCCCAGCATTTT. The V and J genes are TRBV19 and TRBJ1-5, with 7 nucleotides matching TRBD1. The ends lost 5 bases at V and 3 bases at J; junction bases unmatched: 13. From germline, CDR1 is LNHDA and CDR2 SQIVND (reference sequence). The CDR3 has 17 residues.

The chain recombines TRBV9 with TRBJ2-7, with D perhaps matching TRBD1 or TRBD2 (5 bases each). Trimming stripped 0 bases from V and 2 bases from J, with 9 bases between. The length of the CDR3 is 14 residues. Germline V lookup: CDR1 SGDLS, CDR2 YYNGEE. The CDR3 reads CASSVGSGPYEQYF. The CDR3 region has the DNA TGTGCCAGCAGCGTAGGGTCGGGGCCCTACGAGCAGTACTTC.

The gene calls are TRBV9 and TRBJ2-1; 8 bases are shared with TRBD2. This CDR3 is built from 15 residues. The ends lost 3 bases at V and 2 bases at J; junction bases unmatched: 4. Germline V gives CDR1 SGDLS, CDR2 YYNGEE. DNA of the CDR3: TGTGCCAGCAGCGACACTAGCGGTCCCTACAATGAGCAGTTCTTC. It specifies CASSDTSGPYNEQFF. The full variable domain, its missing parts supplied by reference TRBV9 and TRBJ2-1, is DSGVTQTPKHLITATGQRVTLRCSPRSGDLSVYWYQQSLDQGLQFLIQYYNGEERAKGNILERFSAQQFPDLHSELNLSSLELGDSALYFCASSDTSGPYNEQFFGPGTRLTVL.

This clonotype was counted only a few times. The chain combines TRBV7-8 with TRBJ1-6; D is perhaps TRBD1 (6 bases). The CDR3 contains 14 residues. V was trimmed by 1 base and J by 14 bases, leaving 15 bases between them. Germline V gene data show CDR1 as SGHVS and CDR2 as FQNEAQ. The DNA for the CDR3 is TGTGCCAGCAGCTTAGGGACAGCGCGCCCCACCCTCCACTTT. This sequence encodes CASSLGTARPTLHF.

Worth noting for this clonotype: A much larger clone differs by one base, so this may be a read error. This rearrangement joins TRBV29-1 to TRBJ1-1, with D unclear. CDR3 length: 12 amino acids. Germline CDR1 and CDR2: SQVTM and ANQGSEA. V dropped 4 bases and J dropped 4 bases, with 10 bases sitting between them. As DNA, the CDR3 is TGCAGCGTTGTGAGTGCGAGCACTGAAGCTTTCTTT. As protein: CSVVSASTEAFF.

In this sample, this clonotype turned up many times. The rearrangement uses TRBV7-9 and TRBJ2-1, with 7 bases aligning to TRBD2. Germline trimming cut 4 bases from V and 5 bases from J; bases unmatched to any gene: 11. Germline V CDR1 and CDR2: SEHNR, FQNEAQ (reference sequence). The CDR3 totals 16 residues. The CDR3 loop is CASSSRLALGDNEQFF. CDR3 coding DNA: TGTGCCAGCAGCTCCAGACTAGCCTTGGGGGACAATGAGCAGTTCTTC.

Many counts were recorded for this clonotype. The chain couples TRBV20-1 to TRBJ1-1; D is ambiguous. V was shortened by 5 bases and J by 8 bases, with 21 bases between the two germline ends. The CDR3 consists of 14 residues. Germline CDR1 reads DFQATT; CDR2 reads SNEGSKA (reference sequence). Here the CDR3 reads CSARKTGGPAEAFF. The CDR3 coding sequence is TGCAGTGCTCGAAAAACCGGCGGCCCAGCAGAAGCTTTCTTT.

The genes are TRBV30 and TRBJ1-1; TRBD1 is a possible D gene (5 bases). Germline V CDR1 and CDR2: GTSNPN, SVGIG (reference sequence). CDR3 length: 16 amino acids. Trimming shortened V by 2 bases and J by 0 bases, and 16 bases separated the two germline ends. In DNA form, the CDR3 reads TGTGCCTGGAGTTCCTGGGGCGGGACCTTGAACACTGAAGCTTTCTTT. Translation gives CAWSSWGGTLNTEAFF. The full variable domain, with the rest looked up from reference TRBV30 and TRBJ1-1, is SQTIHQWPATLVQPVGSPLSLECTVEGTSNPNLYWYRQAAGRGLQLLFYSVGIGQISSEVPQNLSASRPQDRQFILSSKKLLLSDSGFYLCAWSSWGGTLNTEAFFGQGTRLTVV.

This chain connects TRBV19 to TRBJ1-2, with a weak D call TRBD1 (6 bases). The CDR3 has 13 residues. V shed 7 bases and J shed 1 base, with 10 bases lying between them. Germline lookup yields CDR1 LNHDA and CDR2 SQIVND (reference sequence). CDR3 loop: CASKLDSNYGYTF. CDR3 coding DNA: TGTGCCAGTAAGCTGGACAGTAACTATGGCTACACCTTC.

The table lists this clonotype with many counts. The V call is TRBV7-9, the J call TRBJ1-5; D is ambiguous. V lost 4 bases, J lost 2 bases, and 9 bases lay in between. The CDR3 extends over 14 amino acids. Per the germline V gene, CDR1 is SEHNR and CDR2 is FQNEAQ (reference sequence). The CDR3 DNA sequence: TGTGCCAGCAGCTACGACGGAGGCAATCAGCCCCAGCATTTT. It is translated as CASSYDGGNQPQHF.

Ten or more counts support this clonotype. The chain joins TRBV2 to TRBJ1-2, with D tentatively TRBD1 (5 bases). Trimming removed 3 bases at V and 3 bases at J, with 14 bases between. This CDR3 is 15 amino acids long. The germline V gene has CDR1 SNHLY and CDR2 FYNNEI. CDR3 sequence reads: CASSDKKGQDYGYTF. DNA of the CDR3: TGTGCCAGCAGTGACAAAAAAGGACAAGACTATGGCTACACCTTC.

This clonotype was seen repeatedly, ten times or more. Possible read error: a much larger clone is one base away. Given the absence of the conserved phenylalanine or tryptophan at the CDR3 end, a read error is likely. The chain combines TRBV10-3 with TRBJ2-7; TRBD2 matches 7 bases. V lost 1 base, J lost 3 bases, and 6 bases stayed unmatched. The germline gives CDR1 ENHRY, CDR2 SYGVKD. The CDR3 extends over 15 amino acids. DNA of the CDR3: TGTGCCATCAGTGAGTTGTCGCGGGGGTACTACGAGCAGTACCTC. Protein sequence: CAISELSRGYYEQYL.

Concerning this clonotype itself: A much bigger clone sits one base away, suggesting this may be a read error. This chain links TRBV5-1 with TRBJ2-1; 7 nucleotides line up with TRBD1. Germline V gives CDR1 SGHRS, CDR2 YFSETQ. This CDR3 contains 15 residues. J gave up 2 bases and V 4 bases, and 6 bases lay outside the gene matches. This chain's CDR3 is CASSPNRGTYNEQFF. CDR3 sequence (DNA): TGCGCCAGCAGCCCGAACAGGGGAACCTACAATGAGCAGTTCTTC.

The sample holds many counts of this clonotype. The V gene is TRBV9, the J gene TRBJ1-3; D is possibly TRBD1 (5 bases). Germline V gene lookup returns CDR1 SGDLS and CDR2 YYNGEE. The ends were cut back, 0 bases at V and 4 bases at J, with 8 bases in the middle. The CDR3 runs 14 residues. The CDR3 coding sequence is TGTGCCAGCAGCGTAGGGGGACTAGGAAACACCATATATTTT. Amino acids: CASSVGGLGNTIYF.

This clonotype was counted at least ten times. The chain uses TRBV9 and TRBJ1-4, with TRBD1 matching 10 bases. Germline CDR1 reads SGDLS; CDR2 reads YYNGEE. This CDR3 contains 15 residues. The V segment lost 4 bases and the J segment 7 bases; nucleotides outside the gene matches: 7. As DNA, the CDR3 is TGTGCCAGCAGCCCCCGACAGGGGGCGAGTGAAAAACTGTTTTTT. This translates into CASSPRQGASEKLFF.

The chain links TRBV2 to TRBJ1-4, with a tentative D call TRBD1 (5 bases). This CDR3 spans 14 amino acids. Looked up from germline, CDR1 is SNHLY and CDR2 is FYNNEI. V was shortened by 8 bases and J by 5 bases, with 15 bases between the two germline ends. The chain's CDR3 is CASGTTDPNEKLFF. The DNA for the CDR3 is TGTGCCAGCGGGACGACAGACCCGAATGAAAAACTGTTTTTT.

This clonotype was picked up a small number of times. V gene TRBV7-9 combines with J gene TRBJ1-5, with 7 bases identical to TRBD1. In germline, CDR1 is SEHNR, CDR2 FQNEAQ (reference sequence). The CDR3 consists of 12 residues. J gave up 11 bases and V 1 base, and 2 bases lay outside the gene matches. CDR3 in DNA: TGTGCCAGCAGCTTAGGGGGACAGTCCCAGCATTTT. Its protein is CASSLGGQSQHF.

At least ten counts were recorded for this clonotype. This chain joins TRBV4-2 and TRBJ1-6, with D hard to call. The germline V gene encodes CDR1 LGHNA and CDR2 YNFKEQ. The CDR3 has 17 residues. The ends were cut back, 4 bases at V and 0 bases at J, with 13 bases in the middle. The CDR3 DNA is TGTGCCAGCAGCCCCGATTCCTTTAGCTCCTATAATTCACCCCTCCACTTT. Protein product: CASSPDSFSSYNSPLHF.

The rearrangement joins TRBV2 to TRBJ2-1; the D is unclear. Trimming shortened V by 1 base and J by 4 bases, and 2 bases separated the two germline ends. This CDR3 has 12 amino acids. CDR1 is SNHLY, CDR2 FYNNEI, per germline. The CDR3 nucleotides are TGTGCCAGCAGTGAAGGATACAATGAGCAGTTCTTC. It encodes CASSEGYNEQFF.

This clonotype came up a few times. This rearrangement joins TRBV20-1 to TRBJ1-6; 9 bases agree with TRBD1. Germline V gene lookup returns CDR1 DFQATT and CDR2 SNEGSKA (reference sequence). The CDR3 covers 14 residues. Unmatched junction bases numbered 12, after V lost 5 bases and J lost 13 bases. CDR3 sequence reads: CSAHRGQGGSPLHF. Here the CDR3 DNA reads TGCAGTGCTCACAGGGGACAGGGAGGTTCGCCCCTCCACTTT.

This clonotype was seen at least ten times. CDR3 sequence reads: CSARGKLAGDYEQYF. For the CDR3, the DNA is TGCAGTGCTAGAGGGAAACTAGCGGGGGACTACGAGCAGTACTTC. The V gene is TRBV20-1, the J gene TRBJ2-7; TRBD2 aligns across 11 bases. The CDR3 is 15 amino acids. In germline, CDR1 is DFQATT, CDR2 SNEGSKA (reference sequence). With V trimmed by 1 base and J by 3 bases, 5 bases remained unmatched.

A few counts support this clonotype. The V gene is TRBV3-1, the J gene TRBJ2-1; the D gene is possibly TRBD1 (5 bases). CDR1 is LGHDT and CDR2 is YNNKEL in the germline V gene (reference sequence). The CDR3 sequence is 12 residues long. V lost 2 bases, J lost 7 bases, and 6 bases lay in between. CDR3: CASSQRGNEQFF. The CDR3 DNA is TGTGCCAGCAGCCAAAGGGGAAATGAGCAGTTCTTC.

This clonotype came up many times. V usage is TRBV12-3 or TRBV12-4 and J usage is TRBJ2-1; possibly TRBD1 for D (5 bases). Trimming stripped 5 bases from V and 2 bases from J, with 16 bases between. The CDR3 has 16 residues. The CDR3: CASSPRWGPTYNEQFF. For the CDR3, the DNA is TGTGCCAGCAGTCCGAGGTGGGGCCCAACCTACAATGAGCAGTTCTTC.

The sample holds a few counts of this clonotype. The V call is TRBV6-1, the J call TRBJ1-2; 7 bases line up with TRBD1. V lost 6 bases and J lost 10; bases outside the gene matches: 14. CDR3 size: 14 residues. Per the germline V gene, CDR1 is MNHNS and CDR2 is SASEGT. The CDR3 loop is CASRTGAGGRPYTF. DNA for the CDR3: TGTGCCAGCAGAACAGGGGCAGGCGGAAGACCCTACACCTTC.

This clonotype was seen a few times. The V call is TRBV2, the J call TRBJ1-2, with no clear D. Germline V gene data show CDR1 as SNHLY and CDR2 as FYNNEI. This CDR3 has 10 amino acids. V was pared by 7 bases and J by 4 bases, with 4 bases between. The CDR3 here is CASTSYGYTF. As DNA, the CDR3 is TGTGCCAGCACCAGCTATGGCTACACCTTC.